The subject of this entry is one T cell receptor beta chain. Its antigen is unidentified. Reanalyzing the 5' RACE reads, TCRdb keeps one entry per CDR3 protein, without DNA. The table lists roughly 100,000 distinct CDR3 sequences. The draw for each donor consisted of a single 2.5 ml blood sample. CDR1 is ENHRY and CDR2 is SYGVKD in the germline V gene. The CDR3 totals 13 residues. This sample is part of a study of monozygotic twins with inflammatory bowel disease. Study-wide findings and caveats: IBD patients showed reduced TCRbeta diversity (inverse Simpson) versus healthy co-twins.

This sequence was found in a human donor with ulcerative colitis or Crohn's disease, or a healthy co-twin of an affected twin (not recorded which). The sequenced sample was blood. This sequence joins TRBV10-3 and TRBJ2-7. The CDR3 sequence is CAISWQGSYEQYF.